Only one count was recorded for the clone carrying this TCR beta chain. Measured with immunoSEQ multiplex PCR; TCRdb has only the in-frame clones, and not every one. In the table there are roughly 710,000 clones, approximately 83% of which are singletons. This sample stems from a study of shared T cell receptors in the human thymus. Germline V gene sequence: CDR1 PRHDT, CDR2 FYEKMQ (reference sequence). Trimming stripped 6 bases from V and 0 bases from J, with 15 bases between. The CDR3 runs 15 residues. These data are also associated with another study on human thymus T cells. That publication notes: Resections from corrective heart surgery supplied the thymus tissue. Reports from related research described highly overlapping thymic repertoires among unrelated individuals.

This receptor was taken from a girl under two years old with a congenital heart defect. The sequencing sample was made of thymocytes. The V and J genes are TRBV13 and TRBJ2-7; TRBD1 might be the D (5 bases). CDR3 region: CASSLSRARSYEQYF. In DNA, the CDR3 is TGTGCCAGCAGTCTCTCCAGGGCGCGCTCCTACGAGCAGTACTTC.